This T cell receptor beta chain was sequenced during a study of blood T cell repertoires in COVID-19. Turning to the study itself: Both acute and convalescent COVID-19 samples were obtained from the United States, Italy and Spain. The analysed material was cDNA or gDNA that came from T cells, B-cell-depleted T cells, or PBMCs.

Per the original methods: Reference gene primer amplification gave estimated nucleated cell counts. This table comes from immunoSEQ multiplex PCR, and its TCRdb copy is limited to in-frame clones, with some not included. V, J and clone size are those of that table, while D and trimming were read from the DNA. The data hold some 110,000 clones, with 92% observed a single time. The CDR3 contains 16 residues. Germline CDR1 MNHEY, CDR2 SVGEGT. After removal of 5 bases from V and 1 base from J, the junction contained 8 bases not matched to a gene. Seattle patient enrollment occurred during active infection, with longitudinal follow-up thereafter.

Input material: peripheral blood. The chain joins TRBV6-2 or TRBV6-3 to TRBJ2-1; 7 bases line up with TRBD2. The sequence was collected from a man in his fifties or sixties with COVID-19, enrolled during active disease. CDR3 sequence reads: CASSPASGNSYNEQFF. In nucleotides, the CDR3 is TGTGCCAGCAGTCCCGCGAGCGGGAATTCCTACAATGAGCAGTTCTTC.